This TCR beta chain was sequenced in a study of beta chain features in type 1 diabetes. Notes on the study in general: Among all four CD4+ subsets, Type 1 diabetes patients had TCRB CDR3s that were moderately but significantly shorter.

cDNA synthesis used the whole RNA isolate, giving expressed TCRB sequences. This table comes from immunoSEQ multiplex PCR, and its TCRdb copy is limited to in-frame clones, with some not included. The table lists a few hundred thousand clones, about a fifth of them singletons. On this clone: The antigen remains unidentified.

The CDR3 runs 13 residues. Germline V gene data show CDR1 as MRHNA and CDR2 as SNTAGT. V was pared by 3 bases and J by 1 base, with 4 bases between. The genes are TRBV6-4 and TRBJ1-5; no reliable D call. This TCR derives from a woman aged 40-49 years with type 1 diabetes. The sequencing sample was made of naive CD4+ T cells from blood. The DNA of the CDR3 is TGTGCCAGCAGTGAACAGAGCAATCAGCCCCAGCATTTT. Protein: CASSEQSNQPQHF.